The 21 T cell receptor beta chains below were found in one sample sequenced in a study of T cell changes during pregnancy in multiple sclerosis. Profiled with immunoSEQ multiplex PCR; TCRdb holds only in-frame clones, not every one. The data show about 34,000 clones, roughly 91% seen once. The input for sequencing was peripheral blood, taken in the second trimester of pregnancy. The receptors were sampled from a female donor in good health, enrolled as a control in a pregnancy study.

The chain employs TRBV2 and TRBJ2-2; 10 positions agree with TRBD2. This CDR3 contains 16 residues. Germline assignment: CDR1 SNHLY and CDR2 FYNNEI. J gave up 4 bases and V 2 bases, and 4 bases lay outside the gene matches. This CDR3 is CASSEMASGGTGELFF. CDR3 bases: TGTGCCAGCAGTGAAATGGCTAGCGGGGGCACCGGGGAGCTGTTTTTT.

The CDR3 reads CASSLARGLTNTGELFF. The DNA for the CDR3 is TGTGCCAGTAGCTTGGCCAGGGGCCTTACGAACACCGGGGAGCTGTTTTTT. This chain connects TRBV19 to TRBJ2-2; TRBD1 might be the D (6 bases). Trimming took 6 bases from V and 0 from J, leaving 17 bases between them. The germline V gene encodes CDR1 LNHDA and CDR2 SQIVND (reference sequence). The CDR3 is 17 residues long.

This sequence joins TRBV9 and TRBJ2-5, with TRBD1 matching over 8 bases. The CDR3 has 14 residues. Trimming cost V 0 bases and J 6 bases; bases outside gene matches: 4. Germline CDR1 and CDR2: SGDLS and YYNGEE. CDR3 sequence: CASSVGAGGKTQYF. CDR3 sequence (DNA): TGTGCCAGCAGCGTAGGGGCAGGGGGCAAGACCCAGTACTTC.

The chain links TRBV25-1 to TRBJ1-1; maybe TRBD1 (5 bases). CDR3 size: 12 residues. The V end was cut by 6 bases, the J end by 6 bases, with 11 bases between. Germline V gene sequence: CDR1 MGHDK, CDR2 SYGVNS. The CDR3, as DNA: TGTGCCAGCAGGGGGCTGTCCGCTGAAGCTTTCTTT. Translating it yields CASRGLSAEAFF.

The chain links TRBV7-9 to TRBJ2-1; D ambiguous. CDR3 length equals 15 residues. Germline V lookup: CDR1 SEHNR, CDR2 FQNEAQ (reference sequence). Trimming took off 1 base at V and 5 bases at J, with 12 bases between the two ends. Here the CDR3 reads CASSLDDSYHNEQFF. The CDR3 nucleotides read TGTGCCAGCAGCTTAGACGATTCCTACCACAATGAGCAGTTCTTC.

This chain joins TRBV5-1 and TRBJ2-1; TRBD1 might be the D (6 bases). This CDR3 spans 16 amino acids. Looked up from germline, CDR1 is SGHRS and CDR2 is YFSETQ. V lost 5 bases to trimming and J lost 0 bases, with 15 bases between them. This CDR3 is CASSSVGGLSYNEQFF. CDR3 nucleotide sequence: TGCGCCAGCAGTTCGGTTGGGGGCCTCTCCTACAATGAGCAGTTCTTC.

The J gene is TRBJ2-2, the V gene TRBV9; D uncertain. V was cut by 0 bases and J by 4 bases, with 10 bases left in between. This CDR3 has 15 residues. CDR1 is SGDLS, CDR2 YYNGEE, per germline. CDR3 amino acids: CASSVEEVLTGELFF. The CDR3 region has the DNA TGTGCCAGCAGCGTAGAAGAGGTCCTCACCGGGGAGCTGTTTTTT.

This sequence joins TRBV19 and TRBJ2-7; 8 positions match TRBD1. Trimming cost V 5 bases and J 4 bases; bases outside gene matches: 10. CDR3 size: 15 residues. The germline V gene has CDR1 LNHDA and CDR2 SQIVND (reference sequence). The CDR3 region has the DNA TGTGCCAGTAGTCGAGCCGGGACAGGTGAATACGAGCAGTACTTC. This encodes CASSRAGTGEYEQYF.

V and J are TRBV30 and TRBJ2-1; TRBD1 aligns across 9 bases. Germline CDR1 GTSNPN, CDR2 SVGIG (reference sequence). CDR3 length: 14 amino acids. Trimming cost V 2 bases and J 6 bases; bases outside gene matches: 5. The CDR3 DNA follows: TGTGCCTGGAGTAGCGGACAGGGGTCCAATGAGCAGTTCTTC. Translating it yields CAWSSGQGSNEQFF.

The chain recombines TRBV28 with TRBJ2-3; 10 bases align to TRBD2. With V trimmed by 5 bases and J by 0 bases, 14 bases remained unmatched. The CDR3 extends over 19 amino acids. The germline gives CDR1 MDHEN, CDR2 SYDVKM. CDR3 DNA: TGTGCCAGCAGTCCGATCCTCACCTCGACTAGCGGGAGCACAGATACGCAGTATTTT. Its translation: CASSPILTSTSGSTDTQYF.

V is TRBV20-1 and J is TRBJ2-7; TRBD2 matches at 9 bases. Germline CDR1 and CDR2: DFQATT and SNEGSKA (reference sequence). The CDR3 consists of 11 residues. Trimming took 7 bases from V and 5 from J; bases not matched to a gene: 3. The CDR3 protein is CSGTSVNEQYF. The CDR3 nucleotides are TGCAGTGGGACTAGCGTCAACGAGCAGTACTTC.

CDR3 nucleotide sequence: TGTGCCAGCAGGCCAAGGGGGATGAACACTGAAGCTTTCTTT. Encoded protein: CASRPRGMNTEAFF. The chain carries TRBV6-1 and TRBJ1-1, with a possible D match to TRBD1 (6 bases). This CDR3 is built from 14 residues. Germline V gene lookup returns CDR1 MNHNS and CDR2 SASEGT. Trimming left V 6 bases short and J 0 bases short, with 11 bases between.

The V call is TRBV5-8, the J call TRBJ1-5, with D uncertain. This CDR3 region has 13 residues. V lost 6 bases and J lost 7, with 14 bases in between. The germline V gene has CDR1 SGHTS and CDR2 YDEGEE. The CDR3 here is CASKLGGGQPQHF. The DNA of the CDR3 is TGTGCCAGCAAGTTGGGAGGCGGCCAGCCCCAGCATTTT.

The chain combines TRBV7-2 with TRBJ1-1; 10 bases line up with TRBD1. The CDR3 spans 15 residues. The germline V gene has CDR1 SGHTA and CDR2 FQGNSA. Trimming took 1 base from V and 4 from J; bases not matched to a gene: 3. The CDR3: CASSLVGQGSTEAFF. The DNA of the CDR3 is TGTGCCAGCAGCTTAGTGGGACAGGGGAGCACTGAAGCTTTCTTT.

In nucleotides, the CDR3 is TGCGCCAGCAGCTTAGGGACAGGGTCGTTAAACATTCAGTACTTC. This sequence encodes CASSLGTGSLNIQYF. The gene calls are TRBV5-1 and TRBJ2-4; 9 nucleotides agree with TRBD1. The CDR3 contains 15 residues. The germline V gene encodes CDR1 SGHRS and CDR2 YFSETQ. V gave up 2 bases and J gave up 6 bases; unmatched junction bases: 6. Using reference TRBV5-1 and TRBJ2-4 for the parts outside the CDR3, the full variable domain is KAGVTQTPRYLIKTRGQQVTLSCSPISGHRSVSWYQQTPGQGLQFLFEYFSETQRNKGNFPGRFSGRQFSNSRSEMNVSTLELGDSALYLCASSLGTGSLNIQYFGAGTRLSVL.

The genes are TRBV28 and TRBJ2-7; weak D call: TRBD1 (6 bases). This CDR3 has 14 amino acids. In germline, CDR1 is MDHEN, CDR2 SYDVKM. Trimming removed 5 bases at V and 0 bases at J, with 11 bases between. CDR3 coding DNA: TGTGCCAGCAGTGCAACAGGGTCCTCCTACGAGCAGTACTTC. Its translation: CASSATGSSYEQYF.

This chain links TRBV19 with TRBJ1-6; the match to TRBD1 covers 7 bases. Germline V gives CDR1 LNHDA, CDR2 SQIVND (reference sequence). The V gene end was trimmed by 6 bases and the J gene end by 0 bases; junction bases not matched to a gene: 20. The CDR3 loop spans 21 amino acids. This CDR3 reads CASSPSGWMDRRSSYNSPLHF. The CDR3, as DNA: TGTGCCAGTAGCCCCAGCGGGTGGATGGACAGGCGGAGCTCCTATAATTCACCCCTCCACTTT.

This chain joins TRBV5-1 and TRBJ1-1; D possibly corresponds to TRBD1 (5 bases). The V end lost 4 bases, the J end lost 0 bases, and 13 bases lay between the germline ends. This CDR3 is 15 amino acids long. The germline CDR1 and CDR2 sequences are SGHRS and YFSETQ. DNA of the CDR3: TGCGCCAGCAGCGGGGGGGTTCAAATGAACACTGAAGCTTTCTTT. It encodes CASSGGVQMNTEAFF.

The chain is built from TRBV6-5 and TRBJ1-6, with a possible D match to TRBD1 (5 bases). Germline loops: CDR1 MNHEY, CDR2 SVGAGI. Trimming removed 5 bases at V and 10 bases at J, with 12 bases between. CDR3 length: 13 residues. The CDR3 sequence: CASSAGGGSPLHF. The CDR3 nucleotides read TGTGCCAGCAGTGCCGGCGGGGGGTCACCCCTCCACTTT.

This clone was observed a few times. CDR3 protein: CASSLQEGDGSYEQYF. Written as DNA, the CDR3 is TGCGCCAGCAGCCTCCAAGAGGGGGACGGCTCCTACGAGCAGTACTTC. The V and J genes are TRBV4-1 and TRBJ2-7, with a weak D call TRBD1 (6 bases). The CDR3 loop spans 16 amino acids. With 4 bases removed from V and 0 bases from J, the gap between germline ends came to 16 bases. Germline assignment: CDR1 MGHRA and CDR2 YSYEKL.

The J gene is TRBJ2-7, the V gene TRBV5-1, with 7 nucleotides matching TRBD1. Germline lookup yields CDR1 SGHRS and CDR2 YFSETQ. This CDR3 contains 15 residues. Trimming removed 3 bases from V and 2 bases from J; junction bases left unmatched: 8. The CDR3 spells CASSWVGGPPYEQYF. CDR3 DNA sequence: TGCGCCAGCAGCTGGGTAGGGGGCCCGCCCTACGAGCAGTACTTC.